Each of the 10 T cell receptor beta chains below was sequenced from the same sample in a study of siplizumab effects on memory and regulatory T cells. The data were produced by immunoSEQ multiplex PCR, yet TCRdb's version contains in-frame clones alone and is incomplete. The sample carries around 58,000 clones, roughly 83% recorded once. Sequencing was carried out using memory CD4+ T cells sorted from blood. These receptors all come from a human donor in good health.

The V call is TRBV19, the J call TRBJ2-7; TRBD1 aligns across 9 bases. With 1 base clipped from V and 5 bases from J, the junction kept 6 bases outside the gene matches. The germline gives CDR1 LNHDA, CDR2 SQIVND (reference sequence). This CDR3 is 15 amino acids long. The CDR3 nucleotides read TGTGCCAGTAGTATAGTCACAGGGGGCAGCGACGAGCAGTACTTC. It yields the protein CASSIVTGGSDEQYF.

V usage is TRBV28 and J usage is TRBJ1-5; TRBD1 is a possible D gene (6 bases). The CDR3 has 16 residues. Germline-derived CDR1 and CDR2 are MDHEN and SYDVKM. Trimming removed 1 base at V and 3 bases at J, with 13 bases between. As DNA, the CDR3 is TGTGCCAGCAGTTTATCAGGGGTGCGGGCCAATCAGCCCCAGCATTTT. This codes for CASSLSGVRANQPQHF.

This clone appeared a single time. The V call is TRBV30, the J call TRBJ1-5; D not certain. Germline V gene sequence: CDR1 GTSNPN, CDR2 SVGIG (reference sequence). The CDR3 is 14 amino acids. With 2 bases removed from V and 2 bases from J, the gap between germline ends came to 10 bases. The CDR3 spells CAWSRGTGNQPQHF. The CDR3 DNA reads TGTGCCTGGAGTCGCGGAACTGGCAATCAGCCCCAGCATTTT.

This chain joins TRBV19 and TRBJ1-3; D possibly corresponds to TRBD1 (5 bases). The CDR3 length is 14 residues. The germline V gene has CDR1 LNHDA and CDR2 SQIVND (reference sequence). V was cut by 5 bases and J by 4 bases, with 12 bases left in between. The CDR3 region has the DNA TGTGCCAGTAGTCATACAGACAGAGGAAACACCATATATTTT. Translated, it gives CASSHTDRGNTIYF.

This clone showed up just a few times. The V call is TRBV12-5, the J call TRBJ2-1; the match to TRBD2 covers 10 bases. Germline loops: CDR1 LGHNT, CDR2 FRNRAP. Trimming took 0 bases from V and 0 from J; bases not matched to a gene: 17. This CDR3 has 22 residues. CDR3 amino acids: CASGLVLGLSTSGLSSYNEQFF. The CDR3 region has the DNA TGTGCTAGTGGTTTGGTATTAGGGCTGTCGACTAGCGGGTTAAGCTCCTACAATGAGCAGTTCTTC.

The chain recombines TRBV6-6 with TRBJ1-1; the match to TRBD1 covers 9 bases. Per germline, CDR1 MNHNY and CDR2 SVGAGI (reference sequence). The CDR3 has 15 amino acids. V was pared by 6 bases and J by 6 bases, with 11 bases of the junction left unmatched. The CDR3 protein is CASRVQQGALAEAFF. The CDR3, as DNA: TGTGCCAGCAGGGTTCAACAGGGGGCTTTGGCTGAAGCTTTCTTT.

V and J are TRBV28 and TRBJ1-1; D is unclear. Trimming removed 6 bases from V and 4 bases from J, with 15 bases in between. The CDR3 runs to 14 residues. Germline CDR1 and CDR2: MDHEN and SYDVKM. CDR3 residues: CASRPPEGFTEAFF. In DNA, the CDR3 is TGTGCCAGCAGGCCCCCAGAGGGTTTCACTGAAGCTTTCTTT.

The chain employs TRBV5-1 and TRBJ2-7; 8 positions match TRBD1. The CDR3 has 14 amino acids. Germline V gene data show CDR1 as SGHRS and CDR2 as YFSETQ. With V trimmed by 5 bases and J by 4 bases, 8 bases remained unmatched. CDR3 DNA: TGCGCCAGCAGGAAACCAGGGGGCACATACGAGCAGTACTTC. It yields the protein CASRKPGGTYEQYF.

In DNA form, the CDR3 reads TGTGCCAGCAGCTTAGCGCGGGACGTAGGGGGATTCGGCTACACCTTC. This encodes CASSLARDVGGFGYTF. V is TRBV7-8 and J is TRBJ1-2, with D perhaps matching TRBD1 (6 bases). The CDR3 sequence is 16 residues long. V was clipped by 0 bases and J by 8 bases, with 19 bases between them. Per the germline V gene, CDR1 is SGHVS and CDR2 is FQNEAQ.

J is TRBJ2-7 and V is TRBV5-1, with D perhaps TRBD1 or TRBD2 (5 bases each). The CDR3 contains 15 residues. V was cut by 1 base and J by 3 bases, with 14 bases left in between. From germline, CDR1 is SGHRS and CDR2 YFSETQ. The CDR3 spells CASSLKRDAVYEQYF. The CDR3 DNA sequence: TGCGCCAGCAGCTTGAAACGGGACGCCGTCTACGAGCAGTACTTC.